This T cell receptor beta chain came from a study of T-cell memory formation after mild COVID-19. In regard to this clonotype: As yet, its antigen is unknown.

Study-wide results and caveats: Several responding clones turned up in pre-infection memory, indicating that cross-reactive memory may have taken part.

TCRdb recomputed calls from the 5' RACE reads with MiXCR, one row per CDR3 protein. The table lists just over 350,000 distinct CDR3 sequences, over 13% of them singletons. Trimming removed 3 bases at V and 6 bases at J, with 17 bases between. The germline CDR1 and CDR2 sequences are SEHNR and FQNEAQ (reference sequence). The CDR3 has 16 residues. This TCR was recovered from a man between 18 and 29 years old who had mild COVID-19 (a few samples of this study predate the infection). Cell type and time point are not known. Sequenced: PBMCs or a T cell subset sorted from them (not recorded which). V usage is TRBV7-9 and J usage is TRBJ2-2; possible D gene TRBD1, 5 bases. CDR3 loop: CASSFSTGARAGELFF. The CDR3 nucleotides read TGTGCCAGCAGCTTTTCCACAGGCGCCAGGGCCGGGGAGCTGTTTTTT.